This T cell receptor (beta chain) was identified in a study of identical twins' blood T cells. Comments on this clonotype: Its antigen remains unknown.

The study, taken as a whole, reports: Twins reportedly had markedly more similar V usage than unrelated donors, even among out-of-frame TCRbeta clonotypes. Abundant TCRbeta CDR3s overlapped more between twins than with unrelated donors.

Sample barcodes were added at both library ends during cDNA synthesis. In TCRdb, the 5' RACE reads were re-called with MiXCR into one record per CDR3 protein. Of roughly 340,000 distinct CDR3 sequences listed, roughly 31% are singletons. The CDR3 loop spans 14 amino acids. V shed 3 bases, J shed 5 bases, and the junction held 6 bases outside the gene matches. The V gene's germline CDR1 is SEHNR and CDR2 FQNEAQ (reference sequence). The receptor comes from a woman aged 18-55 years in good health. The rearrangement uses TRBV7-9 and TRBJ1-2; 7 bases match TRBD1. The sequenced material came from PBMCs. The CDR3 loop is CASSFRDSVYGYTF. CDR3 bases: TGTGCCAGCAGCTTTCGGGACAGCGTTTATGGCTACACCTTC.